The 12 T cell receptor beta chains below come from one sample, sequenced in a study of OX40 agonist ivuxolimab in advanced cancers. The library was generated by the immunoSEQ multiplex PCR assay. This is the immuneACCESS table as TCRdb keeps it, with only in-frame sequences that have V and J called. A part of the clones is gone; compared with another copy, unresolved V genes explain less than half, and the rest is unexplained. This sample holds about 60,000 clones; roughly 93% were observed only once. 15% to 20% of the sample lies in the top ten. Here the sequenced sample was CD4+ or CD8+ T cells sorted from blood, taken in a trial of the OX40 agonist ivuxolimab. The receptors originated from an adult with an advanced solid tumor such as melanoma, head and neck, liver or kidney cancer.

The CDR3: CASGLVGRLEQYF. As DNA, the CDR3 is TGTGCTAGTGGTTTGGTAGGCCGTCTGGAGCAGTACTTC. This rearrangement joins TRBV12-5 to TRBJ2-7; D uncertain. CDR3 length: 13 amino acids. With 0 bases removed from V and 7 bases from J, the gap between germline ends came to 10 bases. Germline V lookup: CDR1 LGHNT, CDR2 FRNRAP.

This rearrangement joins TRBV6-1 to TRBJ2-7; D gene uncertain. V lost 5 bases, J lost 0 bases, and 8 bases lay in between. Germline V gene lookup returns CDR1 MNHNS and CDR2 SASEGT. The CDR3 spans 13 residues. The CDR3 protein is CASSSGFSYEQYF. CDR3 sequence (DNA): TGTGCCAGCAGTTCCGGGTTCTCCTACGAGCAGTACTTC.

This chain connects TRBV29-1 to TRBJ2-7; maybe TRBD2 (5 bases). CDR1 is SQVTM, CDR2 ANQGSEA, per germline. The CDR3 length is 14 residues. The V and J ends lost 4 bases and 3 bases respectively, with 16 bases between them. CDR3 in amino acids: CSVGKIGLYYEQYF. The CDR3 DNA follows: TGCAGCGTTGGTAAGATAGGACTCTACTACGAGCAGTACTTC.

The chain couples TRBV11-2 to TRBJ1-1; perhaps TRBD1 as D (5 bases). This CDR3 has 15 residues. Germline V gives CDR1 SGHAT, CDR2 FQNNGV. V was cut by 5 bases and J by 0 bases, with 13 bases left in between. The CDR3 spells CASSMQGQMNTEAFF. The DNA for the CDR3 is TGTGCCAGCAGCATGCAGGGCCAGATGAACACTGAAGCTTTCTTT.

This clone has only one observation. The chain couples TRBV2 to TRBJ1-2; D perhaps matches TRBD1 (6 bases). This CDR3 is built from 18 residues. Trimming stripped 9 bases from V and 1 base from J, with 27 bases between. Germline CDR1 reads SNHLY; CDR2 reads FYNNEI. CDR3 bases: TGTGCCAGTACCCCCCCGGGACAACTAAAAGGGGTTAACTATGGCTACACCTTC. This translates into CASTPPGQLKGVNYGYTF.

V and J are TRBV5-1 and TRBJ2-7; D is perhaps TRBD2 (5 bases). This CDR3 spans 15 amino acids. V was clipped by 3 bases and J by 3 bases, with 16 bases between them. Germline CDR1 reads SGHRS; CDR2 reads YFSETQ. CDR3 protein: CASSYSGNRRYEQYF. DNA of the CDR3: TGCGCCAGCAGCTATTCCGGGAATAGGCGCTACGAGCAGTACTTC.

This chain joins TRBV21-1 and TRBJ1-2. TRBV21-1 is a documented pseudogene. The CDR3 runs to 16 residues. The CDR3 is CASSGPGTQKESGYTF. CDR3 nucleotide sequence: TGTGCCAGCAGCGGTCCCGGGACCCAAAAAGAGTCTGGCTACACCTTC.

This chain links TRBV7-6 with TRBJ2-5; the match to TRBD1 covers 12 bases. CDR1 and CDR2 (germline): SGHVS, FNYEAQ. V was pared by 5 bases and J by 6 bases, with 10 bases of the junction left unmatched. This CDR3 is 16 amino acids long. CDR3: CASSPTGTGGRKTQYF. In nucleotides, the CDR3 is TGTGCCAGCAGCCCGACCGGGACAGGGGGCAGAAAGACCCAGTACTTC.

The chain carries TRBV4-1 and TRBJ1-2; no clear D. CDR1 and CDR2 (germline): MGHRA, YSYEKL. This CDR3 is built from 16 residues. V gave up 0 bases and J gave up 4 bases, with 15 bases separating them. The CDR3 bases are TGCGCCAGCAGCCAAGACCGGGGTGTCCCATTCTATGGCTACACCTTC. Translating it yields CASSQDRGVPFYGYTF.

The chain couples TRBV13 to TRBJ2-4, with 8 bases fitting TRBD1. The CDR3 spans 14 residues. V dropped 5 bases and J dropped 2; count of bases not matched to a gene: 2. Germline V CDR1 and CDR2: PRHDT, FYEKMQ (reference sequence). CDR3 sequence (DNA): TGTGCCAGCAGCCGACAGGGGACCAAAAACATTCAGTACTTC. Protein product: CASSRQGTKNIQYF.

V is TRBV16 and J is TRBJ2-7, with D perhaps TRBD1 (6 bases). The CDR3 runs to 16 residues. Germline loops: CDR1 KGHSY, CDR2 FQNENV. The germline V and J ends were trimmed by 3 bases and 2 bases, with 17 bases remaining between them. CDR3 loop: CASSHPPGTGTYEQYF. CDR3 DNA sequence: TGTGCCAGCAGCCATCCCCCGGGAACAGGGACCTACGAGCAGTACTTC.

CDR3 protein: CAISDEGAWTQYF. The CDR3, as DNA: TGTGCCATCAGTGATGAGGGGGCCTGGACCCAGTACTTC. V gene TRBV10-3 combines with J gene TRBJ2-5; the match to TRBD1 covers 7 bases. In germline, CDR1 is ENHRY, CDR2 SYGVKD. The V and J ends lost 3 bases and 7 bases, in that order; junction bases with no gene match: 5. This CDR3 has 13 amino acids.